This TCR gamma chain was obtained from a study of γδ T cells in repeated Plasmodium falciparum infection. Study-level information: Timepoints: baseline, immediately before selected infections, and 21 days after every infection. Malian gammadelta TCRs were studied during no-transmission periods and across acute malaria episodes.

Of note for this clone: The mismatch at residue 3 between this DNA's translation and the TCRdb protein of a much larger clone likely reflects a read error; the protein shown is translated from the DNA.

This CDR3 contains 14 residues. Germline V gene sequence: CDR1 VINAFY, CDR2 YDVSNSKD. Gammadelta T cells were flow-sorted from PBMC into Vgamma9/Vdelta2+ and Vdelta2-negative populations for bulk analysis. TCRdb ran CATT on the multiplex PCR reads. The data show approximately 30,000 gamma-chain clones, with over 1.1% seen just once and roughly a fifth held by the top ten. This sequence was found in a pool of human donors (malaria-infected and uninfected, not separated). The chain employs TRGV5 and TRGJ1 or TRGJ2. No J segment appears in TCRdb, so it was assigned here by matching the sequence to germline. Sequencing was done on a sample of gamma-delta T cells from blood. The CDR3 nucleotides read TGTGCCGCCTGGGACAGGCCATTTAATTATAAGAAACTCTTT. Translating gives CAAWDRPFNYKKLF.